This T cell receptor beta chain was found in a study of cytomegalovirus exposure and HLA in healthy donors. The CDR3 has 12 residues. Germline-derived CDR1 and CDR2 are MNHEY and SVGAGI. V shed 7 bases and J shed 11 bases, with 17 bases lying between them. 60 Vbeta and 13 Jbeta primers were used in PCR. Clones were read by immunoSEQ multiplex PCR, and TCRdb kept only the in-frame ones, dropping some. The table lists about 130,000 clones, around 78% of them singletons, with around 1.9% in the top ten. The material sequenced was PBMCs. This chain uses TRBV6-5 with TRBJ1-1; D is possibly TRBD1 (5 bases). The clonotype comes from a woman aged 50 to 60 in good health and CMV-seronegative. The CDR3 DNA reads as TGTGCCAGCACTTCTGTGGGGGGGAGGGCTTTCTTT. It specifies CASTSVGGRAFF.